The 10 T cell receptor beta chains given below trace back to one sample, sequenced in a study of cytomegalovirus exposure and HLA in healthy donors. The method was immunoSEQ multiplex PCR; TCRdb's version includes in-frame clones alone and lacks a portion of them. The sample lists some 40,000 clones, around 93% seen once, with about 3% in the top ten. The sequencing sample was made of PBMCs. The receptors stem from a man aged 18 to 29 in good health and CMV-seronegative.

V usage is TRBV19 and J usage is TRBJ1-2; D perhaps matches TRBD1 (6 bases). The V end was cut by 3 bases, the J end by 8 bases, with 13 bases between. The CDR3 covers 13 residues. Germline CDR1 and CDR2: LNHDA and SQIVND (reference sequence). CDR3 loop: CASSMNAGEGYTF. The CDR3 DNA reads as TGTGCCAGTAGTATGAACGCAGGGGAAGGCTACACCTTC. Drawing the rest from reference TRBV19 and TRBJ1-2, the complete variable domain is DGGITQSPKYLFRKEGQNVTLSCEQNLNHDAMYWYRQDPGQGLRLIYYSQIVNDFQKGDIAEGYSVSREKKESFPLTVTSAQKNPTAFYLCASSMNAGEGYTFGSGTRLTVV.

The chain joins TRBV28 to TRBJ1-2; 8 bases fit TRBD1. The CDR3 covers 13 residues. Trimming at V came to 6 bases and at J to 7 bases, leaving 7 bases not matched to a gene. CDR1 MDHEN and CDR2 SYDVKM come from the germline V gene. The CDR3 is CASSPDRVRGYTF. The CDR3 bases are TGTGCCAGCAGCCCGGACAGGGTGCGTGGCTACACCTTC.

The V and J genes are TRBV6-5 and TRBJ1-2; 10 nucleotides align to TRBD1. V trimming: 5 bases; J trimming: 4 bases; junction bases outside the gene matches: 7. Germline CDR1 is MNHEY and CDR2 is SVGAGI. The CDR3 runs to 15 residues. CDR3 nucleotides: TGTGCCAGCAGTGGTACCGGGACAGGGGTCTATGGCTACACCTTC. Amino acids: CASSGTGTGVYGYTF.

This sequence joins TRBV11-2 and TRBJ2-3; 8 nucleotides line up with TRBD2. The germline V gene has CDR1 SGHAT and CDR2 FQNNGV. The V and J ends lost 1 base and 0 bases, in that order; junction bases with no gene match: 9. The length of the CDR3 is 18 residues. Here the CDR3 DNA reads TGTGCCAGCAGCTTAGCCTTTCCTAGCGGGTATAGCACAGATACGCAGTATTTT. Residues: CASSLAFPSGYSTDTQYF.

The chain couples TRBV6-5 to TRBJ1-2; 8 bases align to TRBD1. The CDR3 contains 11 residues. Unmatched junction bases numbered 2, after V lost 6 bases and J lost 8 bases. Germline lookup yields CDR1 MNHEY and CDR2 SVGAGI. This chain's CDR3 is CASRQGAGYTF. The CDR3 DNA is TGTGCCAGCAGGCAGGGGGCAGGCTACACCTTC.

The CDR3 sequence is CASSVGRQNQGSGYTF. The CDR3 nucleotides are TGTGCCAGCAGCGTAGGCCGACAGAATCAGGGGTCAGGCTACACCTTC. The chain is built from TRBV9 and TRBJ1-2; D is perhaps TRBD1 (6 bases). There are 16 residues in the CDR3. Germline V gene sequence: CDR1 SGDLS, CDR2 YYNGEE. V was pared by 0 bases and J by 8 bases, with 20 bases between.

The V gene is TRBV7-9, the J gene TRBJ1-2; 8 nucleotides match TRBD1. The CDR3 totals 14 residues. Germline V gene sequence: CDR1 SEHNR, CDR2 FQNEAQ (reference sequence). Losses at the gene ends were 5 bases for V and 6 bases for J; bases not matched to a gene: 8. The CDR3 here is CASSPWTGKDGYTF. As DNA, the CDR3 is TGTGCCAGCAGCCCCTGGACAGGGAAGGATGGCTACACCTTC.

The chain uses TRBV19 and TRBJ1-1; tentatively, D is TRBD1 (6 bases). The germline V gene has CDR1 LNHDA and CDR2 SQIVND (reference sequence). Trimming took off 6 bases at V and 1 base at J, with 12 bases between the two ends. CDR3 size: 14 residues. This chain's CDR3 is CASRTGQPNTEAFF. For the CDR3, the DNA is TGTGCCAGTAGGACAGGACAGCCGAACACTGAAGCTTTCTTT.

This chain connects TRBV27 to TRBJ2-2; 8 positions agree with TRBD1. Germline assignment: CDR1 MNHEY and CDR2 SMNVEV (reference sequence). J gave up 4 bases and V 7 bases, and 8 bases lay outside the gene matches. CDR3 size: 15 residues. The CDR3 protein is CASTPQGAFTGELFF. For the CDR3, the DNA is TGTGCCAGCACCCCTCAGGGGGCTTTCACCGGGGAGCTGTTTTTT.

J is TRBJ2-7 and V is TRBV5-6, with 9 bases aligning to TRBD2. There are 15 residues in the CDR3. Per germline, CDR1 SGHDT and CDR2 YYEEEE. Trimming at V came to 4 bases and at J to 3 bases, leaving 8 bases not matched to a gene. The CDR3 DNA follows: TGTGCCAGCAGCCCTGCCGCGGGGGGGGTCTACGAGCAGTACTTC. Encoded protein: CASSPAAGGVYEQYF.